What follows is one T cell receptor (beta chain) and its context. Its antigen is still unknown. The sample comes from a study of T cell repertoires in cytomegalovirus infection. Across the study: Signatures in public TCR beta sequences pointed to both CMV infection and matching HLA type.

TCRdb recomputed calls from the reads with MiXCR, one row per CDR3 protein. The table has some 920,000 distinct CDR3 sequences, less than 35% seen once. CDR1 is SGHVS and CDR2 is FNYEAQ in the germline V gene. J lost 5 bases, V lost 7 bases, and 10 bases had no gene match. This CDR3 is 16 amino acids long. The sequence derives from a human donor in good health (CMV status not recorded). Some clones in this sample may be carry-over from other donors' samples. Sequencing used cultured CD8+ T cells from PBMCs, obtained from culture after CMV antigen stimulation. The J gene is TRBJ2-1, the V gene TRBV7-6; TRBD2 matches at 11 bases. The CDR3: CASNFTGTSGNNEQFF. The CDR3 DNA sequence: TGTGCCAGCAACTTCACCGGGACTAGCGGAAACAATGAGCAGTTCTTC.